A selection of T cell receptor beta chains follows, all from one sample in a study of T cell clonotyping in hematopoietic cell transplantation. The repertoire was sequenced with immunoSEQ multiplex PCR; TCRdb's copy has only in-frame clones and lacks some. Here the sample spans 15,000 to 20,000 clones, around 77% being singletons. Sequenced here: peripheral blood mononuclear cells, sampled before stem cell transplant. The receptors come from a man aged 60 to 75 with acute myeloid leukemia. Some clones in this sample may be carry-over from other donors' samples. Both conserved end residues are trimmed from each CDR3. The order of the fields is V gene, J gene, CDR3 protein.

V: TRBV29-1; J: TRBJ1-2; CDR3: SVDRGGYT
V: TRBV7-6; J: TRBJ2-5; CDR3: ASSLVRVSGETQY
V: TRBV4-3; J: TRBJ2-3; CDR3: ASSQDVAAYGGTDTQY
V: TRBV6-1; J: TRBJ2-5; CDR3: ASSLSGRAQETQY
V: TRBV2; J: TRBJ2-7; CDR3: ASRGARSSYEQY
V: TRBV27; J: TRBJ2-5; CDR3: ASSPLAGGYQETQY
V: TRBV6-5; J: TRBJ1-2; CDR3: ASRRTGAGYGYT
V: TRBV7-3; J: TRBJ2-6; CDR3: ASSLGGVVVGANVLT
V: TRBV13; J: TRBJ2-7; CDR3: ASSLGSYEQY
V: TRBV28; J: TRBJ2-7; CDR3: ASSSRSWGAGEQY
V: TRBV5-1; J: TRBJ1-1; CDR3: ASSPRESNTEAF
V: TRBV6-5; J: TRBJ2-1; CDR3: ASSPAGKKSNEQF
V: TRBV5-1; J: TRBJ2-1; CDR3: ASTFEGQGAYNEQF
V: TRBV15; J: TRBJ1-5; CDR3: ATSNAGGGGNQPQH
V: TRBV7-8; J: TRBJ2-1; CDR3: ASSFTGTSGGAGAYNEQF
V: TRBV5-6; J: TRBJ2-1; CDR3: ASSLASGAGGNEQF
V: TRBV4-3; J: TRBJ1-1; CDR3: ASSPYGSFTEAF
V: TRBV4-2; J: TRBJ1-1; CDR3: ASSQDRKEINTEAF
V: TRBV6-1; J: TRBJ1-2; CDR3: ASQTGLDYGYT
V: TRBV5-1; J: TRBJ1-1; CDR3: ASSFQGATNTEAF
V: TRBV30; J: TRBJ1-2; CDR3: AWSVGTGTGAVYT
V: TRBV5-1; J: TRBJ2-3; CDR3: ASSYEGQSYSGTQY
V: TRBV5-4; J: TRBJ2-7; CDR3: ASSPGLSSYEQY
V: TRBV7-2; J: TRBJ1-2; CDR3: ASSGTGLNGYT
V: TRBV5-1; J: TRBJ1-1; CDR3: ASSLAGIPADTEAF
V: TRBV18; J: TRBJ2-2; CDR3: ASSPEVSGELF
V: TRBV7-2; J: TRBJ1-3; CDR3: ASSSTQGPTIY
V: TRBV7-8; J: TRBJ2-1; CDR3: ASSLSGGFYNEQF
V: TRBV6-1; J: TRBJ1-3; CDR3: ASSELSNTIY
V: TRBV29-1; J: TRBJ2-5; CDR3: SVELARGREETQY
V: TRBV11-1; J: TRBJ2-5; CDR3: ASSLVGGQETQY
V: TRBV4-1; J: TRBJ1-2; CDR3: ASSRTGEFDFGYT
V: TRBV5-1; J: TRBJ1-2; CDR3: ASSETGDYGYT
V: TRBV29-1; J: TRBJ2-3; CDR3: SGGGFSTDTQY
V: TRBV30; J: TRBJ2-7; CDR3: AWSILAEQY
V: TRBV27; J: TRBJ1-1; CDR3: ASSLSIDSEAF
V: TRBV5-6; J: TRBJ2-5; CDR3: ASSPPDRVTETQY
V: TRBV7-7; J: TRBJ2-5; CDR3: ASSLDREETQY
V: TRBV7-2; J: TRBJ1-3; CDR3: ASSLGQGEGNTIY
V: TRBV5-1; J: TRBJ2-2; CDR3: ASSPPGGENTGELF
V: TRBV5-6; J: NA; CDR3: ASSLGRNEQY
V: TRBV7-2; J: TRBJ2-3; CDR3: ASSLVRAGATDTQY
V: TRBV7-2; J: TRBJ2-5; CDR3: ASSSTSETQY
V: TRBV28; J: TRBJ1-4; CDR3: ASSSGQGIGEKLF
V: TRBV6-6; J: TRBJ2-1; CDR3: ASSQTGTSGANEQF
V: TRBV4-2; J: TRBJ1-6; CDR3: ASRSATETPDRVNSPLH
V: TRBV27; J: TRBJ2-7; CDR3: ASSSPGPSPYEQY
V: TRBV5-1; J: TRBJ2-3; CDR3: ASSLGWGQGEIQKNTQY
V: TRBV4-1; J: TRBJ1-4; CDR3: ASSQEGLGAEKLF